This passage covers 21 T cell receptor beta chains from one sample sequenced in a study of cytomegalovirus exposure and HLA in healthy donors. The PCR ran on 60 Vbeta and 13 Jbeta primers. Sequenced by immunoSEQ multiplex PCR; TCRdb stores in-frame clones only, minus some. The profile shows roughly 95,000 clones, 65% to 90% of them singletons. The sample was PBMCs. The receptor set was obtained from a man aged 25 to 40 in good health and CMV-seropositive.

This clone was observed once. Sequence at one end of the junction differs from germline and may be a read error. V usage is TRBV7-9 and J usage is TRBJ2-1; D remains unclear. Per germline, CDR1 SEHNR and CDR2 FQNEAQ (reference sequence). This CDR3 contains 16 residues. The CDR3 protein is CSSSFTPLSTDNEQFF. The DNA of the CDR3 is TGTTCCAGCAGCTTTACCCCGTTGAGCACTGACAATGAGCAGTTCTTC. Using reference TRBV7-9 and TRBJ2-1 for the parts outside the CDR3, the full variable domain is DTGVSQNPRHKITKRGQNVTFRCDPISEHNRLYWYRQTLGQGPEFLTYFQNEAQLEKSRLLSDRFSAERPKGSFSTLEIQRTEQGDSAMYLCSSSFTPLSTDNEQFFGPGTRLTVL.

The chain links TRBV7-2 to TRBJ2-1, with D possibly being TRBD2 (6 bases). Germline V lookup: CDR1 SGHTA, CDR2 FQGNSA. Trimming cost V 0 bases and J 11 bases, with 11 bases left between them. The CDR3 runs to 13 residues. The CDR3 DNA is TGTGCCAGCAGCTTAGCCCTAGCGTACCAGCAGTTCTTC. Its protein product is CASSLALAYQQFF.

V is TRBV27 and J is TRBJ2-3, with TRBD2 matching over 10 bases. J lost 2 bases, V lost 7 bases, and 12 bases had no gene match. Germline-derived CDR1 and CDR2 are MNHEY and SMNVEV (reference sequence). The CDR3 has 17 amino acids. CDR3 loop: CASTPLAGTPFTDTQYF. CDR3 DNA: TGTGCCAGCACTCCACTAGCGGGGACACCTTTCACAGATACGCAGTATTTT.

The chain employs TRBV27 and TRBJ1-6; D is ambiguous. Looked up from germline, CDR1 is MNHEY and CDR2 is SMNVEV (reference sequence). V shed 4 bases and J shed 7 bases, with 11 bases lying between them. This CDR3 has 14 amino acids. CDR3 region: CASSYSTENSPLHF. The DNA of the CDR3 is TGTGCCAGCAGTTACTCGACGGAGAATTCACCCCTCCACTTT.

The gene calls are TRBV6-5 and TRBJ1-1; possibly TRBD1 for D (5 bases). V lost 1 base and J lost 6, with 15 bases in between. The CDR3 is 15 amino acids. The germline V gene encodes CDR1 MNHEY and CDR2 SVGAGI. CDR3 DNA sequence: TGTGCCAGCAGTTACTTGGACACCTCGGATTCTGAAGCTTTCTTT. It is translated as CASSYLDTSDSEAFF.

The chain has TRBV9 and TRBJ2-3; 9 nucleotides align to TRBD1. Looked up from germline, CDR1 is SGDLS and CDR2 is YYNGEE. The CDR3 spans 15 residues. After removal of 2 bases from V and 1 base from J, the junction contained 2 bases not matched to a gene. CDR3 loop: CASSVTGGGTDTQYF. CDR3 coding DNA: TGTGCCAGCAGCGTGACAGGGGGAGGCACAGATACGCAGTATTTT.

The rearrangement joins TRBV30 to TRBJ2-7; perhaps TRBD1 as D (5 bases). Between the trimmed V and J ends, which lost 6 bases and 1 base, there was a span of 7 bases. Per germline, CDR1 GTSNPN and CDR2 SVGIG (reference sequence). The CDR3 loop spans 11 amino acids. The CDR3 loop reads CACQGSYEQYF. As DNA, the CDR3 is TGTGCCTGCCAGGGTTCCTACGAGCAGTACTTC.

This clone was counted between two and nine times. The rearrangement uses TRBV5-1 and TRBJ1-4, with D possibly matching TRBD1 (6 bases). Germline lookup yields CDR1 SGHRS and CDR2 YFSETQ. The length of the CDR3 is 13 residues. V lost 0 bases to trimming and J lost 7 bases, with 7 bases between them. Here the CDR3 reads CASSLEGGEKLFF. The CDR3 DNA is TGCGCCAGCAGCTTGGAAGGGGGTGAAAAACTGTTTTTT.

This chain's CDR3 is CAMGTGINQPQHF. CDR3 bases: TGTGCCATGGGGACAGGGATCAATCAGCCCCAGCATTTT. This rearrangement joins TRBV28 to TRBJ1-5, with TRBD1 identical over 9 bases. CDR1 is MDHEN, CDR2 SYDVKM, per germline. This CDR3 contains 13 residues. The junction had 4 bases not matched to a gene; V was cut back by 10 bases and J by 3 bases.

The chain couples TRBV6-1 to TRBJ2-3; 7 nucleotides align to TRBD1. CDR3 size: 17 residues. CDR1 and CDR2 (germline): MNHNS, SASEGT. The V segment lost 3 bases and the J segment 1 base; nucleotides outside the gene matches: 10. CDR3 sequence reads: CASSDAVPGQGTDTQYF. The CDR3 nucleotides are TGTGCCAGCAGTGATGCAGTTCCAGGACAGGGCACAGATACGCAGTATTTT.

This chain joins TRBV6-5 and TRBJ1-1, with 9 bases lining up with TRBD1. CDR1 is MNHEY, CDR2 SVGAGI, per germline. Trimming at V came to 2 bases and at J to 6 bases, leaving 7 bases not matched to a gene. There are 15 residues in the CDR3. The CDR3 coding sequence is TGTGCCAGCAGTTACCAACAGGGGGCGATGCCTGAAGCTTTCTTT. Amino acid sequence: CASSYQQGAMPEAFF.

The chain is built from TRBV7-9 and TRBJ2-5; no firm D call. Germline values: CDR1 SEHNR, CDR2 FQNEAQ (reference sequence). Trimming removed 1 base at V and 5 bases at J, with 11 bases between. CDR3 length equals 14 residues. The CDR3 spells CASSLGKLVETQYF. CDR3 bases: TGTGCCAGCAGCTTAGGCAAGCTGGTGGAGACCCAGTACTTC.

The chain has TRBV6-5 and TRBJ2-5; maybe TRBD1 (5 bases). This CDR3 comprises 14 residues. CDR1 is MNHEY and CDR2 is SVGAGI in the germline V gene. Trimming shortened V by 2 bases and J by 3 bases, and 10 bases separated the two germline ends. CDR3 residues: CASSYPGREETQYF. CDR3 nucleotides: TGTGCCAGCAGTTACCCCGGCAGGGAAGAGACCCAGTACTTC.

The rearrangement links TRBV30 to TRBJ2-2, with D hard to call. Germline loops: CDR1 GTSNPN, CDR2 SVGIG (reference sequence). CDR3 length equals 12 residues. The V gene lost 2 bases and the J gene lost 2 bases, with 3 bases spanning the gap. The CDR3 here is CAWSLNTGELFF. The CDR3 DNA follows: TGTGCCTGGAGTCTAAACACCGGGGAGCTGTTTTTT.

V is TRBV5-1 and J is TRBJ1-2; tentative D call: TRBD1 (6 bases). The germline CDR1 and CDR2 sequences are SGHRS and YFSETQ. The V end was cut by 4 bases, the J end by 4 bases, with 14 bases between. The CDR3 contains 14 residues. CDR3 protein: CASSPGQLGYGYTF. CDR3 coding DNA: TGCGCCAGCAGCCCCGGACAGTTGGGCTATGGCTACACCTTC. The full variable domain, completed using reference TRBV5-1 and TRBJ1-2, is KAGVTQTPRYLIKTRGQQVTLSCSPISGHRSVSWYQQTPGQGLQFLFEYFSETQRNKGNFPGRFSGRQFSNSRSEMNVSTLELGDSALYLCASSPGQLGYGYTFGSGTRLTVV.

The chain links TRBV10-1 to TRBJ2-3; 12 bases are shared with TRBD2. The CDR3 has 19 amino acids. V was clipped by 4 bases and J by 4 bases; unmatched bases: 15. Germline lookup yields CDR1 WNHNN and CDR2 SYGVQD (reference sequence). In nucleotides, the CDR3 is TGCGCCAGCAGTGGACCCGGGACTAGCGGGTCAACCACACCAGATACGCAGTATTTT. This codes for CASSGPGTSGSTTPDTQYF.

V and J are TRBV5-6 and TRBJ1-1, with 12 bases matching TRBD1. CDR3 length: 18 amino acids. The V and J ends lost 5 bases and 6 bases, in that order; junction bases with no gene match: 17. Germline CDR1 SGHDT, CDR2 YYEEEE. The CDR3 sequence is CASRAGTGGARRKSEAFF. The CDR3 nucleotides are TGTGCCAGCAGGGCCGGGACAGGGGGCGCGCGGAGGAAGTCTGAAGCTTTCTTT.

The rearrangement uses TRBV7-6 and TRBJ1-1; 7 bases fit TRBD1. V trimming: 5 bases; J trimming: 11 bases; junction bases outside the gene matches: 11. This CDR3 region has 13 residues. CDR1 SGHVS and CDR2 FNYEAQ come from the germline V gene. The CDR3 is CASSPGTAISAFF. CDR3 sequence (DNA): TGTGCCAGCAGCCCTGGGACAGCGATATCGGCTTTCTTT.

This clone was detected only a few times. Here the CDR3 DNA reads TGTGCCAGCAGTTCAAACTTCCTAGCGACTAGCACAGATACGCAGTATTTT. The encoded protein is CASSSNFLATSTDTQYF. This chain joins TRBV28 and TRBJ2-3; D is perhaps TRBD2 (6 bases). The ends were cut back, 4 bases at V and 0 bases at J, with 17 bases in the middle. The CDR3 has 17 residues. The V gene's germline CDR1 is MDHEN and CDR2 SYDVKM. Complete variable domain (other parts from reference TRBV28 and TRBJ2-3): DVKVTQSSRYLVKRTGEKVFLECVQDMDHENMFWYRQDPGLGLRLIYFSYDVKMKEKGDIPEGYSVSREKKERFSLILESASTNQTSMYLCASSSNFLATSTDTQYFGPGTRLTVL.

Written as DNA, the CDR3 is TGTGCCAGCAGTTTGGGACTAGAAGGTACAGATACGCAGTATTTT. This gives the protein CASSLGLEGTDTQYF. The rearrangement joins TRBV2 to TRBJ2-3; TRBD2 agrees at 8 bases. The CDR3 loop spans 15 amino acids. Germline CDR1 SNHLY, CDR2 FYNNEI. The J segment lost 3 bases and the V segment lost 5 bases, leaving 7 bases of the junction unmatched.

J is TRBJ1-5 and V is TRBV5-1; 9 positions match TRBD1. This CDR3 has 15 residues. Germline V CDR1 and CDR2: SGHRS, YFSETQ. The ends lost 2 bases at V and 7 bases at J; junction bases unmatched: 7. The CDR3 sequence: CASSFTGTGLQPQHF. The CDR3 bases are TGCGCCAGCAGCTTTACCGGGACAGGGCTCCAGCCCCAGCATTTT.